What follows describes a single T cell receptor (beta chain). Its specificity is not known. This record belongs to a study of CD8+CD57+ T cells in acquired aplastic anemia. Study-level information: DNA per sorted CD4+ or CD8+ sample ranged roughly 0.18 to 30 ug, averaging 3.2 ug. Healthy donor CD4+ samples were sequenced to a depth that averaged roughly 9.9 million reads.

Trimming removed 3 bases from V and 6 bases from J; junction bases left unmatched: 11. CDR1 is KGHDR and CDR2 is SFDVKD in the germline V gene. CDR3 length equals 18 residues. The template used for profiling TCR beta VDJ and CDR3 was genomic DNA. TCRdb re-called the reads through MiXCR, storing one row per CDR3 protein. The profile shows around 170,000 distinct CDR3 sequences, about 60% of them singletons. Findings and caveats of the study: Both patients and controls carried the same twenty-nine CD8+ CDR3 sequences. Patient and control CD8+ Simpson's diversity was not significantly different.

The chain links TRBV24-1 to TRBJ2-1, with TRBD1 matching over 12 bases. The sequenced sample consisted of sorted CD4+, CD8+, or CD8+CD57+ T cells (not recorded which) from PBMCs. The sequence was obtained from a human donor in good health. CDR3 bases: TGTGCCACCAGTGATGGATGGGACAGGGGGCATATGGGCAATGAGCAGTTCTTC. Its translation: CATSDGWDRGHMGNEQFF.